A single sample is the source of the 17 T cell receptor beta chains below, sequenced in a study of blood T cell repertoires in COVID-19. Here immunoSEQ multiplex PCR was the method, and the copy in TCRdb shows in-frame clones only, minus some. This sample has approximately 31,000 clones, with 85% found just once. Sequenced: peripheral blood. The receptors were gathered from a man older than 75 with active COVID-19.

The chain combines TRBV9 with TRBJ2-2; tentatively, D is TRBD1 (6 bases). V gave up 9 bases and J gave up 4 bases, with 13 bases separating them. The CDR3 is 13 amino acids. Germline V gene lookup returns CDR1 SGDLS and CDR2 YYNGEE. The CDR3 is CATSGVATGELFF. The CDR3 nucleotides read TGTGCCACCTCAGGGGTCGCCACCGGGGAGCTGTTTTTT.

The chain combines TRBV15 with TRBJ2-7, with D perhaps matching TRBD1 (6 bases). The CDR3 consists of 15 residues. Germline lookup yields CDR1 LNHNV and CDR2 YYDKDF (reference sequence). V shed 0 bases and J shed 2 bases, with 11 bases lying between them. The CDR3 loop is CATSREGTSPYEQYF. The CDR3 coding sequence is TGTGCCACCAGCAGAGAGGGGACATCTCCCTACGAGCAGTACTTC.

The chain recombines TRBV5-6 with TRBJ2-1; the match to TRBD1 covers 8 bases. CDR3 size: 14 residues. The J segment lost 6 bases and the V segment lost 2 bases, leaving 4 bases of the junction unmatched. Germline CDR1 SGHDT, CDR2 YYEEEE. The CDR3 here is CASSFGQGRNEQFF. CDR3 sequence (DNA): TGTGCCAGCAGCTTCGGACAGGGCCGCAATGAGCAGTTCTTC.

The V gene is TRBV6-5, the J gene TRBJ1-1; 7 bases are a match to TRBD1. The V and J ends lost 8 bases and 4 bases, in that order; junction bases with no gene match: 10. The CDR3 spans 14 residues. Germline V CDR1 and CDR2: MNHEY, SVGAGI. Here the CDR3 reads CASQSQGGGTEAFF. The CDR3 DNA sequence: TGTGCCAGCCAAAGTCAGGGGGGTGGCACTGAAGCTTTCTTT.

This chain links TRBV29-1 with TRBJ1-1; D remains unclear. V was clipped by 3 bases and J by 2 bases, with 7 bases between them. Germline V gene sequence: CDR1 SQVTM, CDR2 ANQGSEA. This CDR3 has 12 amino acids. CDR3 DNA sequence: TGCAGCGTTGAGAGCGGAAACACTGAAGCTTTCTTT. Encoded protein: CSVESGNTEAFF.

This clone counts as medium-sized. The chain joins TRBV3-1 (or the pseudogene TRBV3-2) to TRBJ2-1, with 9 bases aligning to TRBD2. The CDR3 is 14 amino acids. The trim removed 3 bases at V and 7 bases at J, leaving 4 bases unmatched. Looked up from germline, CDR1 is LGHDT and CDR2 is YNNKEL (reference sequence). CDR3 region: CASSQGLAGNEQFF. The CDR3 DNA sequence: TGTGCCAGCAGCCAGGGACTAGCTGGGAATGAGCAGTTCTTC.

The CDR3 spells CASSRTGGPYLNTEAFF. CDR3 coding DNA: TGCGCCAGCAGCCGGACAGGGGGCCCTTATTTGAACACTGAAGCTTTCTTT. The chain couples TRBV5-1 to TRBJ1-1; TRBD1 agrees at 11 bases. Germline V lookup: CDR1 SGHRS, CDR2 YFSETQ. CDR3 length: 17 amino acids. The V gene end was trimmed by 4 bases and the J gene end by 0 bases; junction bases not matched to a gene: 8.

The CDR3 region is CASSVQFYGYTF. The CDR3 nucleotides are TGTGCCAGCAGTGTACAGTTTTATGGCTACACCTTC. The chain carries TRBV25-1 and TRBJ1-2; no firm D call. V lost 4 bases and J lost 5, with 8 bases in between. The CDR3 consists of 12 residues. Looked up from germline, CDR1 is MGHDK and CDR2 is SYGVNS.

CDR3 amino acids: CASSRDRVNTEAFF. The CDR3 region has the DNA TGTGCCAGCAGCAGGGACAGGGTCAACACTGAAGCTTTCTTT. The chain employs TRBV6-5 and TRBJ1-1; 9 bases map to TRBD1. Germline CDR1 reads MNHEY; CDR2 reads SVGAGI. With 6 bases clipped from V and 2 bases from J, the junction kept 4 bases outside the gene matches. The CDR3 spans 14 residues.

The chain combines TRBV7-9 with TRBJ2-3, with D possibly TRBD2 on 6 matching bases. The V gene's germline CDR1 is SEHNR and CDR2 FQNEAQ (reference sequence). The CDR3 extends over 14 amino acids. V lost 7 bases and J lost 1, with 12 bases in between. CDR3 in DNA: TGTGCCAGCACCCCCCCGGGGGGCACAGATACGCAGTATTTT. Amino acid sequence: CASTPPGGTDTQYF.

This sequence joins TRBV6-6 and TRBJ1-5; D is unresolved. The CDR3 consists of 13 residues. Germline assignment: CDR1 MNHNY and CDR2 SVGAGI (reference sequence). Trimming removed 0 bases from V and 4 bases from J, with 4 bases in between. Here the CDR3 reads CASSYSQNQPQHF. The CDR3, as DNA: TGTGCCAGCAGTTACTCCCAGAATCAGCCCCAGCATTTT.

The J gene is TRBJ1-3, the V gene TRBV30, with D perhaps matching TRBD1 (6 bases). V lost 7 bases and J 4 bases, leaving 14 bases between the germline ends. CDR3 length: 13 residues. CDR1 and CDR2 from the germline V gene are GTSNPN and SVGIG (reference sequence). CDR3: CALQGWGGNTIYF. CDR3 nucleotide sequence: TGTGCCTTACAGGGATGGGGAGGAAACACCATATATTTT.

The chain combines TRBV5-1 with TRBJ2-3, with TRBD1 identical over 7 bases. The CDR3 loop spans 16 amino acids. The V gene end was trimmed by 4 bases and the J gene end by 0 bases; junction bases not matched to a gene: 8. The V gene's germline CDR1 is SGHRS and CDR2 YFSETQ. The CDR3 loop is CASSGAGTASTDTQYF. The CDR3 coding sequence is TGCGCCAGCAGCGGTGCCGGGACAGCTAGCACAGATACGCAGTATTTT.

This clone was found a few times. V and J are TRBV7-8 and TRBJ1-2; 7 nucleotides line up with TRBD1. Losses at the gene ends were 2 bases for V and 4 bases for J; bases not matched to a gene: 4. This CDR3 spans 14 amino acids. The germline CDR1 and CDR2 sequences are SGHVS and FQNEAQ. CDR3 sequence reads: CASSLTDRAYGYTF. The CDR3 nucleotides are TGTGCCAGCAGCTTAACCGACAGGGCCTATGGCTACACCTTC.

In its sample, this clone was seen a few times. CDR3 coding DNA: TGTGCCAGCAGCTTATACCCGGGGAGCTCCTACAATGAGCAGTTCTTC. Amino acid sequence: CASSLYPGSSYNEQFF. V and J are TRBV7-9 and TRBJ2-1; D is possibly TRBD2 (5 bases). The ends were cut back, 2 bases at V and 0 bases at J, with 11 bases in the middle. Per germline, CDR1 SEHNR and CDR2 FQNEAQ (reference sequence). The CDR3 consists of 16 residues.

The chain employs TRBV6-4 and TRBJ2-2; 8 bases map to TRBD2. The CDR3 has 14 residues. Per the germline V gene, CDR1 is MRHNA and CDR2 is SNTAGT. The J segment lost 4 bases and the V segment lost 10 bases, leaving 8 bases of the junction unmatched. The CDR3 here is CATQRGQGTGELFF. In DNA, the CDR3 is TGTGCCACCCAGCGGGGGCAAGGCACCGGGGAGCTGTTTTTT.

This CDR3 reads CASSFRAGLAGEKSEQYF. CDR3 sequence (DNA): TGTGCCAGCAGTTTCAGGGCCGGACTAGCGGGGGAGAAAAGCGAGCAGTACTTC. The chain uses TRBV27 and TRBJ2-7; 13 bases are a match to TRBD2. The CDR3 spans 18 residues. CDR1 MNHEY and CDR2 SMNVEV come from the germline V gene (reference sequence). After removal of 3 bases from V and 6 bases from J, the junction contained 14 bases not matched to a gene.